These 21 T cell receptor beta chains share one sample of origin, sequenced in a study of T cells in Graves' hyperthyroidism and ophthalmopathy. The source material, RNA transcripts, was used to amplify TCR beta CDR3 regions. Primed by the HTBI set, a first-round RT-PCR was run on the TCR CDR3. TCRdb independently ran MiXCR on the multiplex PCR reads; one entry per CDR3 protein. The sample has approximately 480,000 distinct CDR3 sequences, around 20% seen once. Sequencing used blood. The receptors were sampled from a man aged 18 to 30 with Graves' hyperthyroidism.

The rearrangement uses TRBV6-1 and TRBJ1-3, with 7 bases matching TRBD1. Germline values: CDR1 MNHNS, CDR2 SASEGT. CDR3 length: 14 residues. V was pared by 5 bases and J by 2 bases, with 3 bases of the junction left unmatched. The CDR3 sequence: CASSTGTAGNTIYF. The CDR3, as DNA: TGTGCCAGCAGTACCGGGACAGCTGGAAACACCATATATTTT.

This clonotype has at least ten counts. The V and J genes are TRBV27 and TRBJ1-5; D perhaps matches TRBD1 (5 bases). The V gene's germline CDR1 is MNHEY and CDR2 SMNVEV (reference sequence). V lost 5 bases and J 4 bases, leaving 15 bases between the germline ends. This CDR3 has 15 residues. In DNA, the CDR3 is TGTGCCAGCAGTAGAACCGGGACGGGAAATCAGCCCCAGCATTTT. This sequence encodes CASSRTGTGNQPQHF.

This clonotype came up a few times. The chain joins TRBV19 to TRBJ2-7, with unresolved D. Trimming removed 5 bases at V and 4 bases at J, with 21 bases between. Germline V lookup: CDR1 LNHDA, CDR2 SQIVND (reference sequence). The CDR3 sequence is 16 residues long. This CDR3 is CASSEPAGRALYEQYF. CDR3 in DNA: TGTGCCAGTAGTGAACCAGCAGGTCGCGCGCTATACGAGCAGTACTTC.

This clonotype showed up just once. This chain uses TRBV27 with TRBJ1-2, with TRBD1 matching over 8 bases. Germline trimming cut 8 bases from V and 5 bases from J; bases unmatched to any gene: 10. The CDR3 consists of 14 residues. Germline lookup yields CDR1 MNHEY and CDR2 SMNVEV (reference sequence). In nucleotides, the CDR3 is TGTGCCAGCGGAACTAAGACAGGGGTTTATGGCTACACCTTC. Protein sequence: CASGTKTGVYGYTF.

This clonotype was seen ten or more times. The chain joins TRBV6-5 to TRBJ2-7; D could derive from TRBD1 or TRBD2 (6 bases each). With 0 bases removed from V and 6 bases from J, the gap between germline ends came to 15 bases. CDR3 size: 15 residues. CDR1 and CDR2 (germline): MNHEY, SVGAGI. The CDR3 protein is CASSYSKSRGGEQYF. DNA of the CDR3: TGTGCCAGCAGTTACTCGAAGTCCAGGGGAGGCGAGCAGTACTTC.

This clonotype was seen at least ten times. The rearrangement joins TRBV6-5 to TRBJ2-7; the D call may be TRBD1 or TRBD2 (5 bases each). CDR3 size: 13 residues. From germline, CDR1 is MNHEY and CDR2 SVGAGI. Trimming left V 1 base short and J 7 bases short, with 11 bases between. The CDR3 is CASSYYTGLEQYF. The CDR3 DNA follows: TGTGCCAGCAGTTACTATACGGGGCTAGAGCAGTACTTC.

This clonotype came up many times. The chain couples TRBV6-2 or TRBV6-3 to TRBJ2-7; no clear D gene. The CDR3 is 14 residues long. The V gene lost 0 bases and the J gene lost 6 bases, with 12 bases spanning the gap. Germline-derived CDR1 and CDR2 are MNHEY and SVGEGT. The CDR3 nucleotides read TGTGCCAGCAGTTACTCGGCAGCGCTCGGCGAGCAGTACTTC. Amino acids: CASSYSAALGEQYF.

This clonotype was seen at least ten times. This rearrangement joins TRBV11-2 to TRBJ2-5; 11 nucleotides agree with TRBD2. The CDR3 totals 15 residues. V was clipped by 1 base and J by 10 bases; unmatched bases: 8. Germline V gene sequence: CDR1 SGHAT, CDR2 FQNNGV. CDR3 in amino acids: CASSLGTSGGYDQYF. The CDR3 DNA reads as TGTGCCAGCAGCTTAGGAACTAGCGGGGGCTATGACCAGTACTTC. Looking up the rest from reference TRBV11-2 and TRBJ2-5 gives the full variable domain: EAGVAQSPRYKIIEKRQSVAFWCNPISGHATLYWYQQILGQGPKLLIQFQNNGVVDDSQLPKDRFSAERLKGVDSTLKIQPAKLEDSAVYLCASSLGTSGGYDQYFGPGTRLLVL.

Many counts were recorded for this clonotype. The genes are TRBV7-9 and TRBJ1-2, with D unclear. This CDR3 is 14 amino acids long. In germline, CDR1 is SEHNR, CDR2 FQNEAQ (reference sequence). The ends were cut back, 3 bases at V and 7 bases at J, with 15 bases in the middle. The CDR3 region has the DNA TGTGCCAGCAGCTTTTCTTCGGACTCCGCTGGCTACACCTTC. It yields the protein CASSFSSDSAGYTF.

The sample holds many counts of this clonotype. In DNA form, the CDR3 reads TGCGCCAGCAGCGAAGGACAGGGGCAAGAGACCCAGTACTTC. Encoded protein: CASSEGQGQETQYF. The chain links TRBV5-1 to TRBJ2-5, with 9 bases that match TRBD1. Looked up from germline, CDR1 is SGHRS and CDR2 is YFSETQ. After removal of 4 bases from V and 2 bases from J, the junction contained 3 bases not matched to a gene. This CDR3 has 14 amino acids.

The chain couples TRBV12-5 to TRBJ1-1; D perhaps matches TRBD1 (5 bases). Germline-derived CDR1 and CDR2 are LGHNT and FRNRAP. Trimming stripped 5 bases from V and 8 bases from J, with 15 bases between. The CDR3 length is 13 residues. The CDR3 loop is CASGHYRPPEAFF. The CDR3 DNA is TGTGCTAGTGGTCATTACAGGCCTCCCGAAGCTTTCTTT.

In its sample, this clonotype was seen many times. The chain is built from TRBV18 and TRBJ2-5, with D possibly being TRBD1 (6 bases). The V end lost 5 bases, the J end lost 2 bases, and 15 bases lay between the germline ends. Germline V gene sequence: CDR1 KGHSH, CDR2 LQKENI. This CDR3 spans 15 amino acids. CDR3 sequence: CASSDWGHLQETQYF. The CDR3 DNA sequence: TGTGCCAGCTCAGACTGGGGACATCTTCAAGAGACCCAGTACTTC.

The sample holds many counts of this clonotype. This chain uses TRBV12-3 or TRBV12-4 with TRBJ1-5; TRBD1 agrees at 7 bases. The CDR3 contains 14 residues. V gave up 7 bases and J gave up 3 bases; unmatched junction bases: 6. The CDR3 loop is CASTEGTVNQPQHF. CDR3 nucleotides: TGTGCCAGCACCGAAGGGACAGTCAATCAGCCCCAGCATTTT.

Only a few counts were recorded for this clonotype. The gene calls are TRBV6-2 or TRBV6-3 and TRBJ1-5; possibly TRBD1 for D (6 bases). The CDR3 is made up of 15 amino acids. The germline V gene encodes CDR1 MNHEY and CDR2 SVGEGT. Trimming left V 7 bases short and J 0 bases short, with 13 bases between. CDR3 sequence (DNA): TGTGCCAGCACCGCAGGGGTCTATAGCAATCAGCCCCAGCATTTT. This codes for CASTAGVYSNQPQHF.

This clonotype showed up just a few times. A much larger clone is a single base away; this may be a read error. The rearrangement uses TRBV20-1 and TRBJ1-5; D gene ambiguous. The germline CDR1 and CDR2 sequences are DFQATT and SNEGSKA (reference sequence). The CDR3 runs 14 residues. In DNA, the CDR3 is TGCAGTGCTACCGAGGGCGGCAGCAATCAGCTCCAGCATTTT. Translated: CSATEGGSNQLQHF.

This clonotype was seen at least ten times. V gene TRBV9 combines with J gene TRBJ1-2; 7 positions agree with TRBD1. The CDR3 has 13 amino acids. Unmatched junction bases numbered 2, after V lost 0 bases and J lost 6 bases. CDR1 and CDR2 (germline): SGDLS, YYNGEE. The CDR3 DNA reads TGTGCCAGCAGCGTAGGCCAGGGGGATGGCTACACCTTC. Translating it yields CASSVGQGDGYTF.

This clonotype was counted between two and nine times. The chain combines TRBV6-1 with TRBJ1-1, with 8 nucleotides matching TRBD1. This CDR3 is built from 14 residues. With V trimmed by 6 bases and J by 5 bases, 8 bases remained unmatched. Germline-derived CDR1 and CDR2 are MNHNS and SASEGT. The CDR3 is CASSRDRLRTEAFF. CDR3 nucleotides: TGTGCCAGCAGCCGGGACAGGCTGAGGACTGAAGCTTTCTTT.

This clonotype was seen at least ten times. The rearrangement links TRBV28 to TRBJ1-2; D might be TRBD1 (5 bases). The CDR3 is 13 amino acids. Between the trimmed V and J ends, which lost 9 bases and 3 bases, there was a span of 14 bases. Germline V CDR1 and CDR2: MDHEN, SYDVKM. CDR3 sequence reads: CASHIAGDYGYTF. The CDR3 region has the DNA TGTGCCAGTCATATAGCGGGGGACTATGGCTACACCTTC.

This clonotype was detected ten times or more. The chain links TRBV11-2 to TRBJ1-2, with D uncertain. Trimming removed 2 bases from V and 3 bases from J, with 16 bases in between. The CDR3 length is 16 residues. The germline CDR1 and CDR2 sequences are SGHAT and FQNNGV. The CDR3 sequence is CASSLWVRAVDYGYTF. Here the CDR3 DNA reads TGTGCCAGCAGCTTATGGGTGCGGGCAGTCGACTATGGCTACACCTTC.

The gene calls are TRBV12-3 or TRBV12-4 and TRBJ1-1; D gene ambiguous. The CDR3 contains 12 residues. The V end was cut by 3 bases, the J end by 6 bases, with 8 bases between. The chain's CDR3 is CASSFSSSEAFF. Written as DNA, the CDR3 is TGTGCCAGCAGTTTTAGCAGCTCTGAAGCTTTCTTT.

This clonotype was picked up a small number of times. This sequence joins TRBV4-2 and TRBJ1-2, with a tentative D call TRBD1 (5 bases). Trimming cost V 0 bases and J 3 bases, with 14 bases left between them. Germline assignment: CDR1 LGHNA and CDR2 YNFKEQ. The CDR3 runs to 16 residues. CDR3 in DNA: TGTGCCAGCAGCCAAGATCCGGGGGTCCCCTACTATGGCTACACCTTC. Protein product: CASSQDPGVPYYGYTF.